The clone carrying this T cell receptor (beta chain) was counted at least ten times. As yet, its antigen is unknown. At one boundary the junction diverges from the germline segment, which might be a read error. A J-beta primer mix and a sample-barcoded 5' primer were used in a second PCR of roughly 7 to 12 cycles. The study obtained at least 2.5 million CDR3-containing paired-end reads from every sample. One entry per CDR3 protein, called by TCRdb with MiXCR from the 5' RACE reads. The data contain some 790,000 distinct CDR3 sequences, roughly 26% of them singletons. PBMCs were isolated at a quantity of at least 6.5 million per sample. This entry belongs to a study of blood T cells in healthy people across ages. Overall study findings and caveats: Older age went with lower TCR beta diversity per million T cells, in a roughly linear way. CMV status of donors was unknown, possibly confounding expanded clonotype changes.

The sequencing input was blood. This receptor was obtained from a woman of 80 years or more in good health.

The CDR3 DNA reads TGTGCCAGCAGTTTAGACCCCACAGGGGGCAGGTCACCCCTCCACTTT. Amino acids: CASSLDPTGGRSPLHF. The chain has TRBV7-2 and TRBJ1-6; 9 nucleotides align to TRBD1. The CDR3 covers 16 residues. Germline V lookup: CDR1 SGHTA, CDR2 FQGNSA.